A single sample gave rise to the 7 T cell receptor beta chains below, sequenced in a study of response to subunit inactivated influenza vaccine. TCRdb fed the RT-PCR reads into MiXCR, producing one record per CDR3 protein. The repertoire holds under 200,000 distinct CDR3 sequences, with roughly 10% as singletons. The sample here was CD8+ T cells sorted from PBMCs, taken about 23 months after vaccination. The receptor source for this set is a man between 50 and 69 years old who received an inactivated influenza vaccine.

This clonotype came up a few times. This chain uses TRBV9 with TRBJ2-5; a possible D gene is TRBD2 (6 bases). The CDR3 is made up of 15 amino acids. Germline loops: CDR1 SGDLS, CDR2 YYNGEE. Trimming shortened V by 0 bases and J by 4 bases, and 13 bases separated the two germline ends. For the CDR3, the DNA is TGTGCCAGCAGCGTAGACGCCGTGGGGGGAGAGACCCAGTACTTC. It encodes CASSVDAVGGETQYF.

The chain recombines TRBV11-2 with TRBJ2-1; 9 nucleotides match TRBD2. The CDR3 covers 19 residues. V lost 1 base, J lost 3 bases, and 13 bases stayed unmatched. The V gene's germline CDR1 is SGHAT and CDR2 FQNNGV. The CDR3 coding sequence is TGTGCCAGCAGCTTAGGAGGGCTAGCGGGGCAGACTTTCTACAATGAGCAGTTCTTC. Translated, it gives CASSLGGLAGQTFYNEQFF.

This clonotype was observed many times. The chain is built from TRBV18 and TRBJ2-7, with TRBD1 identical over 7 bases. The CDR3 is 15 residues long. Looked up from germline, CDR1 is KGHSH and CDR2 is LQKENI. The V gene end was trimmed by 3 bases and the J gene end by 0 bases; junction bases not matched to a gene: 5. The CDR3 region has the DNA TGTGCCAGCTCACCCCGGGACAGTTTCTCCTACGAGCAGTACTTC. Translation: CASSPRDSFSYEQYF.

This clonotype was seen many times. The rearrangement links TRBV7-2 to TRBJ2-1, with 7 bases aligning to TRBD2. Trimming took 6 bases from V and 14 from J; bases not matched to a gene: 10. The CDR3 sequence is 12 residues long. Germline V gene sequence: CDR1 SGHTA, CDR2 FQGNSA. The CDR3 DNA reads TGTGCCAGCAGAGACGGGCGGGGGAGGAAGTTCTTC. This translates into CASRDGRGRKFF. Full variable domain (remainder filled in from reference TRBV7-2 and TRBJ2-1): GAGVSQSPSNKVTEKGKDVELRCDPISGHTALYWYRQSLGQGLEFLIYFQGNSAPDKSGLPSDRFSAERTGGSVSTLTIQRTQQEDSAVYLCASRDGRGRKFFGPGTRLTVL.

The chain is built from TRBV7-9 and TRBJ2-7; 10 nucleotides match TRBD1. After removal of 4 bases from V and 2 bases from J, the junction contained 5 bases not matched to a gene. CDR1 is SEHNR and CDR2 is FQNEAQ in the germline V gene (reference sequence). The CDR3 spans 15 residues. DNA of the CDR3: TGTGCCAGCAGCTCCTGGGACAGGGGAACCTACGAGCAGTACTTC. As protein: CASSSWDRGTYEQYF.

J is TRBJ2-5 and V is TRBV2, with 14 bases identical to TRBD2. J was trimmed by 5 bases and V by 8 bases; bases with no gene match: 7. Germline V gene lookup returns CDR1 SNHLY and CDR2 FYNNEI. This CDR3 is built from 15 residues. The CDR3 loop is CASGLGLAGGETQYF. In DNA, the CDR3 is TGTGCCAGCGGACTAGGACTAGCGGGGGGTGAGACCCAGTACTTC.

The J gene is TRBJ2-7, the V gene TRBV11-2, with D unclear. The CDR3 extends over 13 amino acids. Germline CDR1 is SGHAT and CDR2 is FQNNGV. V dropped 0 bases and J dropped 3 bases, with 6 bases sitting between them. CDR3 sequence reads: CASSLDRLYEQYF. As DNA, the CDR3 is TGTGCCAGCAGCTTAGATAGACTCTACGAGCAGTACTTC.